These 32 T cell receptor beta chains share one sample of origin, sequenced in a study of blood T cell repertoires in COVID-19. Generated by immunoSEQ multiplex PCR, the TCRdb table keeps only in-frame clones and is missing some. The sample carries 310,000 or so clones, roughly 90% recorded once. Sequenced sample: PBMCs or T cells enriched from blood (not recorded which). The source of these receptors is a young woman who had recovered from COVID-19.

The chain joins TRBV7-2 to TRBJ1-3; the match to TRBD1 covers 7 bases. This CDR3 has 15 residues. Germline V CDR1 and CDR2: SGHTA, FQGNSA. After removal of 4 bases from V and 3 bases from J, the junction contained 6 bases not matched to a gene. DNA for the CDR3: TGTGCCAGCAGCTCCCACAGGGGAAGTGGAAACACCATATATTTT. Amino acids: CASSSHRGSGNTIYF. The entire variable domain, with the rest obtained from reference TRBV7-2 and TRBJ1-3, is as follows: GAGVSQSPSNKVTEKGKDVELRCDPISGHTALYWYRQSLGQGLEFLIYFQGNSAPDKSGLPSDRFSAERTGGSVSTLTIQRTQQEDSAVYLCASSSHRGSGNTIYFGEGSWLTVV.

The rearrangement uses TRBV7-8 and TRBJ2-7; TRBD2 matches at 7 bases. Trimming removed 2 bases from V and 2 bases from J; junction bases left unmatched: 3. The CDR3 covers 14 residues. Germline CDR1 is SGHVS and CDR2 is FQNEAQ. This CDR3 reads CASSLIGLAYEQYF. CDR3 nucleotides: TGTGCCAGCAGCTTAATTGGACTAGCCTACGAGCAGTACTTC.

The chain combines TRBV27 with TRBJ2-3; 8 nucleotides align to TRBD2. V shed 5 bases, J shed 0 bases, and the junction held 13 bases outside the gene matches. Germline V lookup: CDR1 MNHEY, CDR2 SMNVEV (reference sequence). The CDR3 is 18 residues long. The DNA of the CDR3 is TGTGCCAGCAGTCTACCCAGCGGTAGCGGGACTAGCACAGATACGCAGTATTTT. Its translation: CASSLPSGSGTSTDTQYF.

This chain links TRBV10-3 with TRBJ2-7; D is perhaps TRBD2 (6 bases). V lost 4 bases and J 5 bases, leaving 15 bases between the germline ends. The CDR3 runs to 14 residues. Looked up from germline, CDR1 is ENHRY and CDR2 is SYGVKD. Here the CDR3 reads CAISGGRTSDEQYF. The CDR3 DNA follows: TGTGCCATCAGTGGGGGGAGGACGTCCGACGAGCAGTACTTC.

The chain joins TRBV4-2 to TRBJ2-7; 10 bases are a match to TRBD1. CDR1 is LGHNA, CDR2 YNFKEQ, per germline. With V trimmed by 6 bases and J by 2 bases, 4 bases remained unmatched. The CDR3 covers 14 residues. The CDR3 loop reads CASSRTGGTYEQYF. The DNA for the CDR3 is TGTGCCAGCAGTAGGACAGGGGGGACCTACGAGCAGTACTTC.

This clone was picked up one time. The rearrangement joins TRBV20-1 to TRBJ2-1, with TRBD2 matching 11 bases. The CDR3 spans 15 residues. Germline CDR1 reads DFQATT; CDR2 reads SNEGSKA (reference sequence). The V gene end was trimmed by 3 bases and the J gene end by 10 bases; junction bases not matched to a gene: 11. The CDR3 protein is CSASLSSGGTREQFF. The CDR3 nucleotides are TGCAGTGCTAGTTTATCTAGCGGGGGGACCAGGGAGCAGTTCTTC.

The gene calls are TRBV6-6 and TRBJ1-1; D ambiguous. Trimming stripped 3 bases from V and 7 bases from J, with 9 bases between. The CDR3 has 12 residues. Germline V CDR1 and CDR2: MNHNY, SVGAGI (reference sequence). The CDR3 region has the DNA TGTGCCAGCAGTTATATCGGGTATGAAGCTTTCTTT. This encodes CASSYIGYEAFF.

This chain joins TRBV4-1 and TRBJ1-2, with a tentative D call TRBD1 (5 bases). The V gene's germline CDR1 is MGHRA and CDR2 YSYEKL. The V end lost 1 base, the J end lost 4 bases, and 13 bases lay between the germline ends. CDR3 length: 15 residues. The CDR3 sequence is CASSQAGRVAYGYTF. The CDR3, as DNA: TGCGCCAGCAGCCAAGCAGGCAGGGTGGCCTATGGCTACACCTTC.

The chain recombines TRBV4-2 with TRBJ2-7, with D maybe TRBD1 (6 bases). Germline CDR1 reads LGHNA; CDR2 reads YNFKEQ. CDR3 size: 17 residues. V was cut by 0 bases and J by 6 bases, with 21 bases left in between. The CDR3 spells CASSQEIRGRHPIEQYF. In DNA, the CDR3 is TGTGCCAGCAGCCAAGAAATCAGGGGTCGACACCCCATCGAGCAGTACTTC.

As concerns this clone: The sample carries other DNA sequences with the same CDR3. V is TRBV6-5 and J is TRBJ1-2; TRBD1 aligns across 8 bases. The CDR3 runs to 13 residues. V lost 4 bases and J lost 4; bases outside the gene matches: 2. The germline V gene encodes CDR1 MNHEY and CDR2 SVGAGI. This chain's CDR3 is CASSFGQGYGYTF. The DNA of the CDR3 is TGTGCCAGCAGTTTCGGACAGGGCTATGGCTACACCTTC.

This chain connects TRBV15 to TRBJ2-2; 7 bases align to TRBD2. Trimming removed 1 base from V and 3 bases from J; junction bases left unmatched: 5. This CDR3 is 16 amino acids long. Looked up from germline, CDR1 is LNHNV and CDR2 is YYDKDF (reference sequence). The CDR3 is CATSRVGGGDTGELFF. The CDR3 DNA sequence: TGTGCCACCAGCAGAGTCGGGGGAGGGGACACCGGGGAGCTGTTTTTT.

J is TRBJ1-2 and V is TRBV5-6, with D perhaps TRBD1 (5 bases). Looked up from germline, CDR1 is SGHDT and CDR2 is YYEEEE. V was clipped by 4 bases and J by 4 bases, with 17 bases between them. The length of the CDR3 is 15 residues. The CDR3 here is CASSPPGGFSYGYTF. The CDR3 nucleotides are TGTGCCAGCAGCCCCCCGGGGGGGTTCTCCTATGGCTACACCTTC.

This chain connects TRBV19 to TRBJ2-1; 8 bases agree with TRBD2. V trimming: 7 bases; J trimming: 6 bases; junction bases outside the gene matches: 8. CDR3 length equals 14 residues. Germline V gene sequence: CDR1 LNHDA, CDR2 SQIVND (reference sequence). The CDR3 coding sequence is TGTGCCAGTATGAGGCTAGCGGGTTTCAATGAGCAGTTCTTC. This translates into CASMRLAGFNEQFF.

The chain combines TRBV25-1 with TRBJ1-5; D is unresolved. V was shortened by 2 bases and J by 6 bases, with 8 bases between the two germline ends. The CDR3 consists of 13 residues. Germline loops: CDR1 MGHDK, CDR2 SYGVNS. CDR3 sequence (DNA): TGTGCCAGCAGTGAAGTTGGGAGTCAGCCCCAGCATTTT. Translation: CASSEVGSQPQHF.

This chain connects TRBV6-2 or TRBV6-3 to TRBJ1-6; no reliable D call. Germline CDR1 and CDR2: MNHEY and SVGEGT. The CDR3 is 16 amino acids. V was cut by 2 bases and J by 5 bases, with 13 bases left in between. Here the CDR3 DNA reads TGTGCCAGCAGTTACCCCCCCCGGCGGAATAATTCACCCCTCCACTTT. As protein: CASSYPPRRNNSPLHF.

This chain links TRBV5-4 with TRBJ2-5; TRBD1 might be the D (6 bases). The CDR3 is made up of 14 amino acids. Germline V gives CDR1 SGHNT, CDR2 YYREEE (reference sequence). The V gene lost 0 bases and the J gene lost 4 bases, with 10 bases spanning the gap. CDR3 in DNA: TGTGCCAGCAGCTTGGCTGGGGGCGTAGAGACCCAGTACTTC. This codes for CASSLAGGVETQYF.

The gene calls are TRBV9 and TRBJ1-6; 8 nucleotides align to TRBD1. The CDR3 length is 15 residues. In germline, CDR1 is SGDLS, CDR2 YYNGEE. Germline trimming cut 3 bases from V and 7 bases from J; bases unmatched to any gene: 6. CDR3 sequence (DNA): TGTGCCAGCAGCGCCGCGGGACAGGCCAATTCACCCCTCCACTTT. It specifies CASSAAGQANSPLHF.

This clone was recorded once. V gene TRBV5-1 combines with J gene TRBJ2-1; D gene ambiguous. Between the trimmed V and J ends, which lost 0 bases and 9 bases, there was a span of 10 bases. Germline CDR1 reads SGHRS; CDR2 reads YFSETQ. This CDR3 has 13 amino acids. CDR3 protein: CASSLAAPGEQFF. The CDR3 DNA reads as TGCGCCAGCAGCTTGGCCGCTCCAGGTGAGCAGTTCTTC.

V is TRBV2 and J is TRBJ2-1, with 10 bases matching TRBD2. Trimming at V came to 3 bases and at J to 1 base, leaving 3 bases not matched to a gene. The CDR3 is made up of 16 amino acids. The germline V gene has CDR1 SNHLY and CDR2 FYNNEI. CDR3 in amino acids: CASSETSGLSYNEQFF. CDR3 sequence (DNA): TGTGCCAGCAGTGAGACTAGCGGGTTGTCCTACAATGAGCAGTTCTTC.

The rearrangement uses TRBV25-1 and TRBJ1-1; no reliable D call. From germline, CDR1 is MGHDK and CDR2 SYGVNS. The V end lost 9 bases, the J end lost 5 bases, and 10 bases lay between the germline ends. The CDR3 runs 11 residues. The CDR3 sequence: CARGEVTEAFF. CDR3 sequence (DNA): TGTGCCAGAGGAGAGGTGACTGAAGCTTTCTTT.

The CDR3 sequence is CASSTAGLRNNEQFF. CDR3 in DNA: TGTGCCAGCAGCACAGCGGGACTAAGAAACAATGAGCAGTTCTTC. J is TRBJ2-1 and V is TRBV7-9, with TRBD2 identical over 7 bases. Germline CDR1 and CDR2: SEHNR and FQNEAQ (reference sequence). The junction had 9 bases not matched to a gene; V was cut back by 5 bases and J by 5 bases. This CDR3 comprises 15 residues.

The chain joins TRBV5-1 to TRBJ2-1; 12 bases are a match to TRBD2. Losses at the gene ends were 4 bases for V and 0 bases for J; bases not matched to a gene: 5. The CDR3 runs 17 residues. CDR1 and CDR2 (germline): SGHRS, YFSETQ. CDR3 nucleotides: TGCGCCAGCAGCGTAACGGGACTAGCGGGCTCCTACAATGAGCAGTTCTTC. Its translation is CASSVTGLAGSYNEQFF.

The J gene is TRBJ2-2, the V gene TRBV18; D may be TRBD1 (6 bases). The CDR3 covers 17 residues. Germline V gene sequence: CDR1 KGHSH, CDR2 LQKENI. V was shortened by 6 bases and J by 0 bases, with 17 bases between the two germline ends. CDR3 in DNA: TGTGCCAGCTCGCGCCGCGACAGGCCATCGAACACCGGGGAGCTGTTTTTT. It encodes CASSRRDRPSNTGELFF.

The chain employs TRBV7-6 and TRBJ1-4; the D gene is possibly TRBD1 (6 bases). V was cut by 4 bases and J by 5 bases, with 11 bases left in between. CDR3 length: 14 amino acids. Germline CDR1 is SGHVS and CDR2 is FNYEAQ. The CDR3: CASSSRTVNEKLFF. For the CDR3, the DNA is TGTGCCAGCAGCTCAAGGACAGTAAATGAAAAACTGTTTTTT.

V usage is TRBV12-3 or TRBV12-4 and J usage is TRBJ1-2, with D perhaps TRBD1 (5 bases). The V end lost 5 bases, the J end lost 8 bases, and 12 bases lay between the germline ends. CDR3 size: 12 residues. CDR3 bases: TGTGCCAGCAGTACCGGGACTTTCGGCTACACCTTC. It is translated as CASSTGTFGYTF.

The V and J genes are TRBV6-5 and TRBJ1-1; D is possibly TRBD1 (5 bases). Trimming shortened V by 7 bases and J by 3 bases, and 12 bases separated the two germline ends. There are 13 residues in the CDR3. Germline lookup yields CDR1 MNHEY and CDR2 SVGAGI. CDR3 coding DNA: TGTGCCAGCATTTTCGGGGGGGACACTGAAGCTTTCTTT. Translated: CASIFGGDTEAFF.

The chain has TRBV12-5 and TRBJ2-3; TRBD1 is a possible D gene (7 bases). Deletions cut 5 bases from V and 1 base from J, with 13 bases between. CDR1 LGHNT and CDR2 FRNRAP come from the germline V gene. This CDR3 comprises 15 residues. CDR3 sequence (DNA): TGTGCTAGTGGTGGAGGGGGCTCTGGCACAGATACGCAGTATTTT. Amino acids: CASGGGGSGTDTQYF.

A remark on this clone: Other DNA sequences in the sample encode the same CDR3. The rearrangement joins TRBV11-2 to TRBJ1-1; 7 bases agree with TRBD1. Germline V gene data show CDR1 as SGHAT and CDR2 as FQNNGV. This CDR3 contains 13 residues. V lost 0 bases, J lost 5 bases, and 0 bases stayed unmatched. The CDR3 region has the DNA TGTGCCAGCAGCTTAGAACAGGGGACTGAAGCTTTCTTT. Protein: CASSLEQGTEAFF.

The V gene is TRBV6-5, the J gene TRBJ1-6, with TRBD1 identical over 8 bases. V shed 6 bases, J shed 7 bases, and the junction held 5 bases outside the gene matches. CDR3 length equals 14 residues. CDR1 is MNHEY and CDR2 is SVGAGI in the germline V gene. The CDR3 loop is CASRLTGGNSPLHF. DNA for the CDR3: TGTGCCAGCAGACTAACAGGGGGGAATTCACCCCTCCACTTT.

A single count supports this clone. The chain links TRBV28 to TRBJ2-7, with D tentatively TRBD1 (5 bases). Germline assignment: CDR1 MDHEN and CDR2 SYDVKM. This CDR3 region has 14 residues. Trimming left V 4 bases short and J 5 bases short, with 15 bases between. CDR3 region: CASSSGHRVHEQYF. CDR3 DNA: TGTGCCAGCAGTTCCGGACACCGTGTCCACGAGCAGTACTTC. The whole variable domain, remainder taken from reference TRBV28 and TRBJ2-7, is DVKVTQSSRYLVKRTGEKVFLECVQDMDHENMFWYRQDPGLGLRLIYFSYDVKMKEKGDIPEGYSVSREKKERFSLILESASTNQTSMYLCASSSGHRVHEQYFGPGTRLTVT.

V usage is TRBV4-2 and J usage is TRBJ2-5; 7 positions match TRBD1. The germline gives CDR1 LGHNA, CDR2 YNFKEQ. V lost 0 bases to trimming and J lost 1 base; unmatched junction nucleotides: 5. The CDR3 is 16 amino acids. The CDR3, as DNA: TGTGCCAGCAGCCAAGATTTAGGGGACAGCCAAGAGACCCAGTACTTC. This gives the protein CASSQDLGDSQETQYF.

CDR3 nucleotides: TGTGCCAGCAGAAACAGGGGTCCCGCTTCGGAGTATGGCTACACCTTC. Translation: CASRNRGPASEYGYTF. This chain connects TRBV28 to TRBJ1-2; 7 bases match TRBD1. Trimming cost V 6 bases and J 5 bases; bases outside gene matches: 15. This CDR3 has 16 amino acids. Germline V gene lookup returns CDR1 MDHEN and CDR2 SYDVKM.